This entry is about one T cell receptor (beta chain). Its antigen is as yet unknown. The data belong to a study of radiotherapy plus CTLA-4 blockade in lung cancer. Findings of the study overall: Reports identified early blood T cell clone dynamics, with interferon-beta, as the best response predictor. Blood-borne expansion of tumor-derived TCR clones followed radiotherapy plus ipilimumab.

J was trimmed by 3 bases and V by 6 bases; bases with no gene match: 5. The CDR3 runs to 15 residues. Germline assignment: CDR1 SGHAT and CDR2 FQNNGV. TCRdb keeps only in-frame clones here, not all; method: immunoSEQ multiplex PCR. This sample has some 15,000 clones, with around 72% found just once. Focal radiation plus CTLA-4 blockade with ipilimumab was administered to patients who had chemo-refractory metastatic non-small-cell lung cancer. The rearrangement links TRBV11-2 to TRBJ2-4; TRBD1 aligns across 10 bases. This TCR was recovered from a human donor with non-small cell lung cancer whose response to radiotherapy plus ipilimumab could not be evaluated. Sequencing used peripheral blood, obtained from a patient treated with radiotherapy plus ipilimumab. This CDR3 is CASSDRGRGKNIQYF. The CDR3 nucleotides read TGTGCCAGCAGTGACAGGGGGCGAGGCAAAAACATTCAGTACTTC.